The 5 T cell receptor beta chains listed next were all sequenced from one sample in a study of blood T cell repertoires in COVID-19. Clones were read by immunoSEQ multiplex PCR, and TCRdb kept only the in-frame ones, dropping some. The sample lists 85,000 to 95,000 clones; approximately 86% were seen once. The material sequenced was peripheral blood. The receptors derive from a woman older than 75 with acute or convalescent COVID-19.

CDR3 amino acids: CASSLGTREIYEQYF. The CDR3, as DNA: TGTGCCAGCAGCTTGGGGACCCGGGAGATCTACGAGCAGTACTTC. The chain couples TRBV5-6 to TRBJ2-7, with D tentatively TRBD2 (6 bases). The CDR3 spans 15 residues. Between the trimmed V and J ends, which lost 0 bases and 3 bases, there was a span of 13 bases. The germline V gene encodes CDR1 SGHDT and CDR2 YYEEEE.

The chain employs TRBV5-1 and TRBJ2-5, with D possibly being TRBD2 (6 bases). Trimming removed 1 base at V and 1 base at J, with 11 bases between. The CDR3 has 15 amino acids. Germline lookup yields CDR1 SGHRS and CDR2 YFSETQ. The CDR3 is CASSLWTISQETQYF. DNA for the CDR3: TGCGCCAGCAGCTTGTGGACTATCTCCCAAGAGACCCAGTACTTC.

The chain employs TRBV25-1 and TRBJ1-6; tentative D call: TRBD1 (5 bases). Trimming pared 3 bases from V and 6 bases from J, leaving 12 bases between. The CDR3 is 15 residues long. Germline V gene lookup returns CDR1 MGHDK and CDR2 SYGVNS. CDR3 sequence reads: CASSDLQGLNSPLHF. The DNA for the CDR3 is TGTGCCAGCAGTGACCTGCAGGGACTTAATTCACCCCTCCACTTT.

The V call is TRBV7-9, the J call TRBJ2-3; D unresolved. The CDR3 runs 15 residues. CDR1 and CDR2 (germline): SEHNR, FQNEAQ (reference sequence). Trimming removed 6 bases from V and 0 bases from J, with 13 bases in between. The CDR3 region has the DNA TGTGCCAGCAGGCGAGGCTTTACTAGCACAGATACGCAGTATTTT. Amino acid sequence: CASRRGFTSTDTQYF.

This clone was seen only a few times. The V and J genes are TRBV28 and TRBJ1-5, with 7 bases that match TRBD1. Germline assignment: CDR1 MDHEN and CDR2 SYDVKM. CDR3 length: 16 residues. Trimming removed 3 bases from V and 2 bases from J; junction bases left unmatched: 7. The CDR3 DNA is TGTGCCAGCAGTTTTCTTGGACAGGTGGGCAATCAGCCCCAGCATTTT. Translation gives CASSFLGQVGNQPQHF.